This TCR beta chain was obtained from a study of blood T cell repertoires in COVID-19. Whole-study context: Acute and convalescent COVID-19 samples came from the United States, Italy and Spain. Sources were T cells, B-cell-depleted T cells, or PBMCs; the material itself was cDNA or gDNA.

In the original workflow: Reference gene primer amplification gave estimated nucleated cell counts. Repertoires were generated with immunoSEQ multiplex PCR, while TCRdb's copy carries only in-frame clones and drops some. D and trimming were read from the DNA, whereas the V and J calls and clone size are those reported in that table. The profile shows approximately 60,000 clones, 65% to 85% of them singletons. The CDR3 has 14 residues. The V end was cut by 3 bases, the J end by 5 bases, with 13 bases between. CDR1 is SGHRS and CDR2 is YFSETQ in the germline V gene. This clone has only a few counts. The V gene is TRBV5-1, the J gene TRBJ2-3; the D is unclear. Material for sequencing was peripheral blood. This sequence was found in a woman older than 75 with active or convalescent COVID-19. The chain's CDR3 is CASSSTHPGDTQYF. DNA for the CDR3: TGCGCCAGCAGCTCGACACATCCTGGAGATACGCAGTATTTT.